This T cell receptor beta chain was captured by sequencing in a study of blood T cell repertoires in COVID-19. As for the study in general: Nucleic acid was either cDNA or gDNA, and it came from T cells, B-cell-depleted T cells, or PBMCs.

The V end was cut by 6 bases, the J end by 3 bases, with 9 bases between. This CDR3 spans 12 amino acids. CDR1 is KGHSH and CDR2 is LQKENI in the germline V gene. Authors' methods: The authors estimated nucleated cell counts from reference gene primer amplification. Measured with immunoSEQ multiplex PCR; TCRdb has only the in-frame clones, and not every one. V and J calls and clone size follow that table, whereas D and trimming were derived from the DNA. The sample yields around 80,000 clones, approximately 80% seen once. The TCR comes from a man aged 50 or older with COVID-19, enrolled during active disease. The sequencing input was peripheral blood. This sequence joins TRBV18 and TRBJ2-7, with a tentative D call TRBD1 (6 bases). The CDR3: CASSGDIYEQYF. The CDR3 DNA reads TGTGCCAGCTCCGGGGACATCTACGAGCAGTACTTC.